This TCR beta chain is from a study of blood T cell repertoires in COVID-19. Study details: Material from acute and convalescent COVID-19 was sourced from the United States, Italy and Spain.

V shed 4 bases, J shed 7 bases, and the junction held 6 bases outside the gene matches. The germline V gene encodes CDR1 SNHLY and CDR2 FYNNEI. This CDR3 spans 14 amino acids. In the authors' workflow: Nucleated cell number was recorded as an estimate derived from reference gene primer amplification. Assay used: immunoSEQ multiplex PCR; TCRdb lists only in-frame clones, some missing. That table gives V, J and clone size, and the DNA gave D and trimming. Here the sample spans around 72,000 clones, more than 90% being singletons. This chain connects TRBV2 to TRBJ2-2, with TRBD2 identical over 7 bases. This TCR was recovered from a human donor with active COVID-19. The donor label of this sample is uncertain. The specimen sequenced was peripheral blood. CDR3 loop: CASSVSPGGGELFF. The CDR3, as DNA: TGTGCCAGCAGTGTTTCCCCGGGAGGCGGGGAGCTGTTTTTT.